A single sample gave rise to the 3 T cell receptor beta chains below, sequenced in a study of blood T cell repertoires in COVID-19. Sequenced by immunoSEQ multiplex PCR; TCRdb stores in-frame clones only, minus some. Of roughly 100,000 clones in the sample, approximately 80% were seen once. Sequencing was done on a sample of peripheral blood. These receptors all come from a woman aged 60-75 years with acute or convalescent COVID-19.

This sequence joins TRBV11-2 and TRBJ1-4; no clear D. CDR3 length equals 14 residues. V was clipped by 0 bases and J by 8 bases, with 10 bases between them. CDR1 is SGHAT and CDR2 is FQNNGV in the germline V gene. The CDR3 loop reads CASSLDHGKEKLFF. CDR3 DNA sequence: TGTGCCAGCAGCTTAGATCACGGGAAAGAAAAACTGTTTTTT.

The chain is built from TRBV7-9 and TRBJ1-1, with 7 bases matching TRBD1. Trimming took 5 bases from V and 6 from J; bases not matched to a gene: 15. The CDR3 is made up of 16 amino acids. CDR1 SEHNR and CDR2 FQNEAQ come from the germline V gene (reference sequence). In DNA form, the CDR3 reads TGTGCCAGCAGCCCTACCTTGAACAGGGGCAGATCTGAAGCTTTCTTT. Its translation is CASSPTLNRGRSEAFF.

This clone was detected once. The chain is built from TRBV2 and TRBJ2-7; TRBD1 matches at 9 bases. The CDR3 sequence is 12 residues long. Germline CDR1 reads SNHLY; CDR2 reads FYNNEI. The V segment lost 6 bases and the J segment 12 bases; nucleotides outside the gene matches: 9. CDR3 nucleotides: TGTGCCAGCAGCCTGGACAGGGGCTCTCCGTACTTC. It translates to CASSLDRGSPYF.